This TCR beta chain was observed in a study of CD8+CD57+ T cells in acquired aplastic anemia. Trimming shortened V by 3 bases and J by 5 bases, and 16 bases separated the two germline ends. CDR3 length: 15 residues. In germline, CDR1 is LGHNA, CDR2 YSLEER. Both TCR beta VDJ combination and CDR3 sequence profiling were carried out. Genomic DNA was the template for this profiling. Using its own MiXCR run on the reads, TCRdb lists one record per CDR3 protein. This repertoire shows about 400,000 distinct CDR3 sequences, 60% to 80% found once; its top ten account for 4%. Sequencing used sorted CD4+, CD8+, or CD8+CD57+ T cells (not recorded which) from PBMCs. The rearrangement joins TRBV4-3 to TRBJ2-5, with D possibly TRBD1 on 6 matching bases. This sequence originates from a human donor in good health, serving as a control. This CDR3 is CASSQDQGFGETQYF. The DNA for the CDR3 is TGCGCCAGCAGCCAGGACCAGGGGTTCGGGGAGACCCAGTACTTC.